The 10 T cell receptor beta chains below all came from one sample that was sequenced in a study of T cell repertoires in cytomegalovirus infection. Which antigens these TCRs recognize remains unknown. TCRdb fed the reads into MiXCR, producing one record per CDR3 protein. The sample gives some 800,000 distinct CDR3 sequences, about 31% of which show up once; over 10% is in the top ten. Sequencing used cultured CD8+ T cells from PBMCs, obtained from culture after CMV antigen stimulation. The origin of the receptors is a human donor in good health (CMV status not recorded). Some clones in this sample may be carry-over from other donors' samples.

This clonotype has only one observation. CDR3 nucleotide sequence: TGTGCCAGCAGAATCCCCAGCTCGGACAGGGGGCTTCGAGCGGGGGCCAACGTCCTGACTTTC. Its translation is CASRIPSSDRGLRAGANVLTF. The V call is TRBV7-4, the J call TRBJ2-6; the match to TRBD1 covers 11 bases. V shed 6 bases, J shed 4 bases, and the junction held 20 bases outside the gene matches. From germline, CDR1 is SGHVT and CDR2 SQSDAQ. The CDR3 has 21 amino acids.

There are many counts of this clonotype. The gene calls are TRBV2 and TRBJ2-5, with D perhaps TRBD1 (5 bases). V lost 4 bases and J 5 bases, leaving 11 bases between the germline ends. In germline, CDR1 is SNHLY, CDR2 FYNNEI. CDR3 length equals 13 residues. As DNA, the CDR3 is TGTGCCAGCAGTGGGACACAATGGGAGACCCAGTACTTC. Protein: CASSGTQWETQYF.

Many counts were recorded for this clonotype. The J gene is TRBJ2-7, the V gene TRBV7-6; D call uncertain. The CDR3 spans 15 residues. Germline V CDR1 and CDR2: SGHVS, FNYEAQ. Trimming left V 6 bases short and J 0 bases short, with 15 bases between. The CDR3 loop is CASSSTVQSSYEQYF. The CDR3 DNA is TGTGCCAGCAGTTCGACCGTCCAAAGCTCCTACGAGCAGTACTTC.

The chain links TRBV7-2 to TRBJ1-2; D is perhaps TRBD1 (6 bases). The germline gives CDR1 SGHTA, CDR2 FQGNSA. This CDR3 comprises 19 residues. With 2 bases removed from V and 0 bases from J, the gap between germline ends came to 22 bases. CDR3 loop: CASSLLLVTRNRANYGYTF. CDR3 coding DNA: TGTGCCAGCAGCTTACTCCTCGTTACCAGGAACAGGGCTAACTATGGCTACACCTTC.

This chain joins TRBV11-1 and TRBJ1-1; D is unclear. The CDR3 is made up of 14 amino acids. V lost 4 bases and J 3 bases, leaving 12 bases between the germline ends. From germline, CDR1 is SGHAT and CDR2 FQDESV (reference sequence). This CDR3 reads CASSYSGRDTEAFF. The CDR3, as DNA: TGTGCCAGCAGCTACTCCGGGCGGGACACTGAAGCTTTCTTT.

The chain joins TRBV6-5 to TRBJ2-1; TRBD2 agrees at 8 bases. This CDR3 spans 16 amino acids. Trimming removed 0 bases from V and 7 bases from J; junction bases left unmatched: 8. Germline CDR1 reads MNHEY; CDR2 reads SVGAGI. The CDR3 bases are TGTGCCAGCAGTTACTCGCTTCCGGGGGGGCTTAATGAGCAGTTCTTC. Amino acids: CASSYSLPGGLNEQFF.

This clonotype was counted between two and nine times. The chain links TRBV6-2 or TRBV6-3 to TRBJ1-1; TRBD1 matches at 7 bases. Trimming took 5 bases from V and 8 from J; bases not matched to a gene: 5. Germline CDR1 reads MNHEY; CDR2 reads SVGEGT. This CDR3 region has 12 residues. For the CDR3, the DNA is TGTGCCAGCAGTATGACAGGGCCCGAAGCTTTCTTT. Translated: CASSMTGPEAFF.

The V and J genes are TRBV15 and TRBJ1-5; D remains ambiguous. Germline-derived CDR1 and CDR2 are LNHNV and YYDKDF (reference sequence). The CDR3 is made up of 12 amino acids. The V end lost 7 bases, the J end lost 7 bases, and 11 bases lay between the germline ends. The CDR3 here is CATNTVGQPQHF. DNA of the CDR3: TGTGCCACCAACACCGTGGGACAGCCCCAGCATTTT. The full variable domain, its missing parts supplied by reference TRBV15 and TRBJ1-5, is DAMVIQNPRYQVTQFGKPVTLSCSQTLNHNVMYWYQQKSSQAPKLLFHYYDKDFNNEADTPDNFQSRRPNTSFCFLDIRSPGLGDTAMYLCATNTVGQPQHFGDGTRLSIL.

This chain joins TRBV7-9 and TRBJ2-1, with a tentative D call TRBD2 (6 bases). The germline V gene has CDR1 SEHNR and CDR2 FQNEAQ (reference sequence). This CDR3 comprises 14 residues. The V and J ends lost 1 base and 10 bases respectively, with 14 bases between them. CDR3 DNA sequence: TGTGCCAGCAGCTTAGAGCGGGCTAGAACCGAGCAGTTCTTC. This gives the protein CASSLERARTEQFF. The full variable domain, completed using reference TRBV7-9 and TRBJ2-1, is DTGVSQNPRHKITKRGQNVTFRCDPISEHNRLYWYRQTLGQGPEFLTYFQNEAQLEKSRLLSDRFSAERPKGSFSTLEIQRTEQGDSAMYLCASSLERARTEQFFGPGTRLTVL.

V and J are TRBV6-1 and TRBJ1-2, with TRBD1 matching 9 bases. The CDR3 consists of 16 residues. The germline V gene has CDR1 MNHNS and CDR2 SASEGT. V gave up 1 base and J gave up 6 bases; unmatched junction bases: 9. The CDR3 region has the DNA TGTGCCAGCAGTGAAGTAACTAACAGGGGGCAAGATGGCTACACCTTC. Protein: CASSEVTNRGQDGYTF.